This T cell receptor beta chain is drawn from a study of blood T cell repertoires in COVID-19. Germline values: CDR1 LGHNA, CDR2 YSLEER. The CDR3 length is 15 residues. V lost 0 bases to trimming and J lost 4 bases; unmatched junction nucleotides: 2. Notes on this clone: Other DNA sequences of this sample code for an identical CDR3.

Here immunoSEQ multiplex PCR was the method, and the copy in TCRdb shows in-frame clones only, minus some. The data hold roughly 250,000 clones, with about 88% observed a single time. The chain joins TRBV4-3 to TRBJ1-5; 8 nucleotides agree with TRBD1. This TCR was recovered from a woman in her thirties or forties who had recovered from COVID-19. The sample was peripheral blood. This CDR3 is CASSQDRQGNQPQHF. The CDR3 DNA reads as TGCGCCAGCAGCCAAGATCGACAGGGGAATCAGCCCCAGCATTTT.